A single sample is the source of the 11 T cell receptor beta chains below, sequenced in a study of radiation and T cells in renal cell carcinoma. Clones were sequenced by immunoSEQ multiplex PCR, and TCRdb holds only the in-frame ones, with some missing. The table lists about 86,000 clones, around four fifths of them singletons, with 9.4% in the top ten. Specified time point: blood 4 weeks post-SBRT, at nephrectomy. Treatment: 15 Gy SBRT to primary tumor, nephrectomy 4 weeks later. Source: blood, taken from a patient whose treatment included radiotherapy and nephrectomy. Every receptor here comes from a man in his forties or fifties with renal cell carcinoma.

J is TRBJ2-1 and V is TRBV7-9; 10 nucleotides align to TRBD1. The V and J ends lost 5 bases and 4 bases, in that order; junction bases with no gene match: 8. CDR3 size: 16 residues. CDR1 is SEHNR and CDR2 is FQNEAQ in the germline V gene (reference sequence). CDR3 loop: CASSPWDRGDYNEQFF. The CDR3 nucleotides read TGTGCCAGCAGCCCCTGGGACAGGGGAGATTACAATGAGCAGTTCTTC.

CDR3 sequence reads: CASSSFEVEGNTIYF. CDR3 sequence (DNA): TGTGCCAGCAGCTCCTTCGAGGTAGAAGGAAACACCATATATTTT. This rearrangement joins TRBV7-9 to TRBJ1-3; D gene unclear. Germline V gene sequence: CDR1 SEHNR, CDR2 FQNEAQ (reference sequence). V lost 4 bases and J lost 4, with 14 bases in between. This CDR3 is 15 amino acids long.

The chain recombines TRBV7-8 with TRBJ2-3, with 8 bases fitting TRBD1. The V segment lost 4 bases and the J segment 2 bases; nucleotides outside the gene matches: 8. The CDR3 is 16 residues long. Germline V gives CDR1 SGHVS, CDR2 FQNEAQ. The CDR3: CASSYNGRGHTDTQYF. For the CDR3, the DNA is TGTGCCAGCAGCTACAACGGCAGGGGGCACACAGATACGCAGTATTTT.

This clone was seen a single time. The genes are TRBV4-1 and TRBJ2-3; 7 nucleotides agree with TRBD1. This CDR3 is 15 amino acids long. The V gene's germline CDR1 is MGHRA and CDR2 YSYEKL. J was trimmed by 1 base and V by 1 base; bases with no gene match: 2. This chain's CDR3 is CASSQGDSRTDTQYF. CDR3 sequence (DNA): TGCGCCAGCAGCCAAGGGGACAGTCGCACAGATACGCAGTATTTT.

In nucleotides, the CDR3 is TGTGCCAGCAGTCTCCAGCGGGGGGGAACAGATACGCAGTATTTT. It encodes CASSLQRGGTDTQYF. V is TRBV27 and J is TRBJ2-3, with 10 nucleotides matching TRBD2. This CDR3 has 15 residues. V was clipped by 5 bases and J by 3 bases; unmatched bases: 5. Per the germline V gene, CDR1 is MNHEY and CDR2 is SMNVEV (reference sequence).

CDR3 sequence: CASSLGHFDGTQYF. CDR3 nucleotides: TGTGCCAGCAGCTTAGGACACTTTGATGGGACCCAGTACTTC. This chain uses TRBV7-8 with TRBJ2-5, with D unclear. Between the trimmed V and J ends, which lost 1 base and 7 bases, there was a span of 13 bases. Germline V gives CDR1 SGHVS, CDR2 FQNEAQ. The CDR3 loop spans 14 amino acids.

V is TRBV4-1 and J is TRBJ2-7; TRBD2 agrees at 7 bases. The CDR3 loop spans 16 amino acids. The J segment lost 0 bases and the V segment lost 5 bases, leaving 10 bases of the junction unmatched. Germline values: CDR1 MGHRA, CDR2 YSYEKL. Here the CDR3 reads CASSTRDYLSSYEQYF. As DNA, the CDR3 is TGCGCCAGCAGCACCCGGGACTACCTTTCCTCCTACGAGCAGTACTTC.

This clone came up once. This chain joins TRBV12-5 and TRBJ2-3; tentative D call: TRBD2 (5 bases). CDR3 size: 14 residues. V was cut by 5 bases and J by 6 bases, with 15 bases left in between. Per germline, CDR1 LGHNT and CDR2 FRNRAP. The CDR3, as DNA: TGTGCTAGTGGTCGCGACGGGGTATCGGATACGCAGTATTTT. It is translated as CASGRDGVSDTQYF.

The table lists this clone with a count of one. This chain connects TRBV19 to TRBJ2-7; TRBD1 matches 8 bases. With 0 bases clipped from V and 3 bases from J, the junction kept 1 base outside the gene matches. The germline CDR1 and CDR2 sequences are LNHDA and SQIVND (reference sequence). CDR3 length: 14 residues. Written as DNA, the CDR3 is TGTGCCAGTAGTATAGACAGGGGGCACTACGAGCAGTACTTC. This encodes CASSIDRGHYEQYF. Together with reference TRBV19 and TRBJ2-7, the CDR3 gives the full variable domain: DGGITQSPKYLFRKEGQNVTLSCEQNLNHDAMYWYRQDPGQGLRLIYYSQIVNDFQKGDIAEGYSVSREKKESFPLTVTSAQKNPTAFYLCASSIDRGHYEQYFGPGTRLTVT.

V gene TRBV19 combines with J gene TRBJ2-7; a possible D gene is TRBD1 (5 bases). Germline CDR1 LNHDA, CDR2 SQIVND (reference sequence). The CDR3 is 14 residues long. With 3 bases removed from V and 0 bases from J, the gap between germline ends came to 9 bases. The CDR3 is CASSIQGSSYEQYF. For the CDR3, the DNA is TGTGCCAGTAGTATTCAGGGCAGCTCCTACGAGCAGTACTTC.

This clone occurred once. The chain uses TRBV4-1 and TRBJ2-7; D is unclear. The CDR3 runs to 15 residues. CDR1 is MGHRA, CDR2 YSYEKL, per germline. V gave up 4 bases and J gave up 4 bases, with 17 bases separating them. The CDR3 nucleotides are TGCGCCAGCAGCCGTTCGGTGGATGGGATTTACGAGCAGTACTTC. As protein: CASSRSVDGIYEQYF.